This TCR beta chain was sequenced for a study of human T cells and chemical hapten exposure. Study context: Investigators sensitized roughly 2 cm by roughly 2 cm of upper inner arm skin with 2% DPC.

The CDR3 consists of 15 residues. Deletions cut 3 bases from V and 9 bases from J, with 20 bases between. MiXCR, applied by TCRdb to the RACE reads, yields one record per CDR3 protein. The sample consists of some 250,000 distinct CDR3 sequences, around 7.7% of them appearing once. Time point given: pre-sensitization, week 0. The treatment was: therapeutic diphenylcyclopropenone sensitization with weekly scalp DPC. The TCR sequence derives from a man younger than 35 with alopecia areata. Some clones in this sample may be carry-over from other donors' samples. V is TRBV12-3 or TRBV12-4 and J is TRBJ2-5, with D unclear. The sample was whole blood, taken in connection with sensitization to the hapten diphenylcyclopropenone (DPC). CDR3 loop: CASSLLAESQGSQYF. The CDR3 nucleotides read TGTGCCAGCAGTTTGTTGGCCGAGTCCCAAGGGTCCCAGTACTTC.